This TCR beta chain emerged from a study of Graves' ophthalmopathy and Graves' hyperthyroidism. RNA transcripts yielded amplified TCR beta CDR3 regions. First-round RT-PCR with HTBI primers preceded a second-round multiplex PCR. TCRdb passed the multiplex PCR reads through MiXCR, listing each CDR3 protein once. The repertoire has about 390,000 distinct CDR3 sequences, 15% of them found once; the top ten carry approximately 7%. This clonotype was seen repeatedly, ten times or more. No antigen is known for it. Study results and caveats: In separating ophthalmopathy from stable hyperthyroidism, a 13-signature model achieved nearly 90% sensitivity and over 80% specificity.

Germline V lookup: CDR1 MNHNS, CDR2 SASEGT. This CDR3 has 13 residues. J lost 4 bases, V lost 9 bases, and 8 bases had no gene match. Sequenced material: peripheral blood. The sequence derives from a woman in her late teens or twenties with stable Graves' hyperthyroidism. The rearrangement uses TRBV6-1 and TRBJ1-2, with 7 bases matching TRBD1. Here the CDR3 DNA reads TGTGCCAGTAGATTCCGGGACAGCTATGGCTACACCTTC. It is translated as CASRFRDSYGYTF.